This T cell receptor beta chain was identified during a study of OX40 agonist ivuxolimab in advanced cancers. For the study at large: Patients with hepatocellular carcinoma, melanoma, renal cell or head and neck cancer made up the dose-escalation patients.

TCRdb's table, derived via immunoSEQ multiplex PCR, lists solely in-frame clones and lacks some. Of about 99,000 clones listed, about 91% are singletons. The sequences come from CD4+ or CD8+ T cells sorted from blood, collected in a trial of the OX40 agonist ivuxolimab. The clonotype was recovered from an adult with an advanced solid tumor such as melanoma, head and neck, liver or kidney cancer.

CDR3 nucleotides: TGTGCCAGCTCACCCTCCCAGCAGACCTACAATGAGCAGTTCTTC. Protein product: CASSPSQQTYNEQFF. The gene calls are TRBV18 and TRBJ2-1; D gene ambiguous. The CDR3 covers 15 residues. V gave up 3 bases and J gave up 2 bases, with 11 bases separating them. Germline V gene data show CDR1 as KGHSH and CDR2 as LQKENI.